One sample yielded the 31 T cell receptor beta chains listed below, sequenced in a study of technical replicates of blood from a handful of donors. The assay was immunoSEQ multiplex PCR, and TCRdb's table has in-frame clones only and misses some. The sample holds some 13,000 clones, about 90% seen once. Sequencing was done on a sample of PBMCs. These receptors were obtained from a human donor in good health.

J is TRBJ2-5 and V is TRBV6-1; TRBD1 matches at 8 bases. Germline values: CDR1 MNHNS, CDR2 SASEGT. The V segment lost 6 bases and the J segment 4 bases; nucleotides outside the gene matches: 10. CDR3 size: 15 residues. The CDR3 DNA reads TGTGCCAGCAGCCTTATCAGGGGGCTGGGAGAGACCCAGTACTTC. It yields the protein CASSLIRGLGETQYF.

V gene TRBV21-1 combines with J gene TRBJ2-1; whether TRBD2, the table's D call, matches the DNA was not checked. TRBV21-1 is recorded as a pseudogene. CDR3 size: 12 residues. The CDR3 DNA reads as TGTGCCAGCAGCAAAGAGGGGAGGGAGCAGTTCTTC. Translated, it gives CASSKEGREQFF.

The J gene is TRBJ1-5, the V gene TRBV7-9, with D tentatively TRBD1 (6 bases). Germline V CDR1 and CDR2: SEHNR, FQNEAQ (reference sequence). The CDR3 is 16 residues long. The ends were cut back, 5 bases at V and 2 bases at J, with 16 bases in the middle. CDR3 DNA sequence: TGTGCCAGCAGCCCGTCGGGGGGCGAGGGCAATCAGCCCCAGCATTTT. Protein product: CASSPSGGEGNQPQHF.

V usage is TRBV6-5 and J usage is TRBJ1-2; TRBD1 matches at 7 bases. CDR1 is MNHEY and CDR2 is SVGAGI in the germline V gene. V shed 4 bases, J shed 8 bases, and the junction held 4 bases outside the gene matches. There are 12 residues in the CDR3. CDR3: CASSSTGFGYTF. The CDR3 DNA reads TGTGCCAGCAGTTCGACAGGGTTCGGCTACACCTTC.

The chain uses TRBV2 and TRBJ2-1, with D tentatively TRBD1 (5 bases). The germline V and J ends were trimmed by 4 bases and 3 bases, with 7 bases remaining between them. The CDR3 length is 13 residues. From germline, CDR1 is SNHLY and CDR2 FYNNEI. The DNA of the CDR3 is TGTGCCAGCAGTGGGCAGGGCTACAATGAGCAGTTCTTC. It is translated as CASSGQGYNEQFF. The variable domain in full, with the rest retrieved from reference TRBV2 and TRBJ2-1, is EPEVTQTPSHQVTQMGQEVILRCVPISNHLYFYWYRQILGQKVEFLVSFYNNEISEKSEIFDDQFSVERPDGSNFTLKIRSTKLEDSAMYFCASSGQGYNEQFFGPGTRLTVL.

The V call is TRBV20-1, the J call TRBJ2-1; D remains unclear. The ends were cut back, 6 bases at V and 3 bases at J, with 6 bases in the middle. The CDR3 runs to 11 residues. Germline V gives CDR1 DFQATT, CDR2 SNEGSKA (reference sequence). CDR3 in amino acids: CSAELYNEQFF. CDR3 sequence (DNA): TGCAGTGCAGAACTCTACAATGAGCAGTTCTTC.

V usage is TRBV6-1 and J usage is TRBJ2-7; D unclear. Trimming took off 4 bases at V and 1 base at J, with 8 bases between the two ends. The germline gives CDR1 MNHNS, CDR2 SASEGT. This CDR3 spans 13 amino acids. The CDR3 bases are TGTGCCAGCAGTGTTATGAGATCCTACGAGCAGTACTTC. Its protein product is CASSVMRSYEQYF.

CDR3 sequence (DNA): TGTGCCAGCAGCCAAGGAGGGGGAGATGAGACCCAGTACTTC. This translates into CASSQGGGDETQYF. This chain uses TRBV4-2 with TRBJ2-5; tentative D call: TRBD1 (6 bases). The length of the CDR3 is 14 residues. The germline V gene has CDR1 LGHNA and CDR2 YNFKEQ. The germline V and J ends were trimmed by 1 base and 5 bases, with 11 bases remaining between them.

V gene TRBV5-1 combines with J gene TRBJ1-2, with 7 bases aligning to TRBD1. The germline V gene has CDR1 SGHRS and CDR2 YFSETQ. Trimming at V came to 4 bases and at J to 6 bases, leaving 9 bases not matched to a gene. The length of the CDR3 is 14 residues. The DNA for the CDR3 is TGCGCCAGCAGCGAAGACAGGGAGTCGCATGGCTACACCTTC. Residues: CASSEDRESHGYTF.

This chain connects TRBV28 to TRBJ1-2; unclear D gene. This CDR3 region has 12 residues. From germline, CDR1 is MDHEN and CDR2 SYDVKM. With 6 bases removed from V and 4 bases from J, the gap between germline ends came to 9 bases. The CDR3: CASSPQIYGYTF. Written as DNA, the CDR3 is TGTGCCAGCAGCCCACAAATCTATGGCTACACCTTC.

The chain couples TRBV7-7 to TRBJ2-5, with 9 bases that match TRBD2. The CDR3 loop spans 15 amino acids. Per the germline V gene, CDR1 is SSHAT and CDR2 is FNYEAQ (reference sequence). The trim removed 3 bases at V and 5 bases at J, leaving 7 bases unmatched. The DNA for the CDR3 is TGTGCCAGCAGCTTTTTAGCGGGAGCAAGGGAGACCCAGTACTTC. It translates to CASSFLAGARETQYF.

This clone was picked up a small number of times. The chain joins TRBV5-5 to TRBJ1-1, with 8 bases matching TRBD1. After removal of 4 bases from V and 1 base from J, the junction contained 21 bases not matched to a gene. This CDR3 contains 20 residues. Germline CDR1 and CDR2: SGHKS and YYEKEE (reference sequence). The DNA for the CDR3 is TGTGCCAGCAGCCGAAAATGGGGACAGGCGACACTACTTCCGAACACTGAAGCTTTCTTT. This encodes CASSRKWGQATLLPNTEAFF.

The CDR3 protein is CASSSLEGNQPQHF. The CDR3 DNA is TGTGCCAGCAGTTCCCTGGAGGGGAATCAGCCCCAGCATTTT. This sequence joins TRBV6-1 and TRBJ1-5, with a weak D call TRBD1 (5 bases). CDR1 is MNHNS, CDR2 SASEGT, per germline. V dropped 5 bases and J dropped 4 bases, with 12 bases sitting between them. There are 14 residues in the CDR3.

The CDR3 nucleotides read TGTGCCAGCAGTTCTTCAGGGGCGGGGGATGAAAAACTGTTTTTT. Its protein is CASSSSGAGDEKLFF. The chain joins TRBV28 to TRBJ1-4, with a weak D call TRBD1 (6 bases). Trimming removed 4 bases at V and 6 bases at J, with 15 bases between. Germline V lookup: CDR1 MDHEN, CDR2 SYDVKM. The CDR3 has 15 residues.

The CDR3 loop is CAWSVLAVADTQYF. DNA of the CDR3: TGTGCCTGGAGTGTACTTGCGGTGGCTGATACGCAGTATTTT. J is TRBJ2-3 and V is TRBV30; D unclear. Germline loops: CDR1 GTSNPN, CDR2 SVGIG (reference sequence). CDR3 size: 14 residues. V shed 0 bases and J shed 6 bases, with 13 bases lying between them.

The chain couples TRBV6-4 to TRBJ1-1, with 7 bases aligning to TRBD1. Germline CDR1 and CDR2: MRHNA and SNTAGT. V trimming: 5 bases; J trimming: 6 bases; junction bases outside the gene matches: 6. The CDR3 spans 13 residues. The CDR3 reads CASSLDTGAEAFF. The CDR3 nucleotides are TGTGCCAGCAGTCTAGATACAGGGGCTGAAGCTTTCTTT.

This sequence joins TRBV7-8 and TRBJ2-3; 8 bases are shared with TRBD2. Germline CDR1 and CDR2: SGHVS and FQNEAQ. Trimming removed 5 bases from V and 4 bases from J; junction bases left unmatched: 14. CDR3 length: 17 amino acids. The CDR3 DNA follows: TGTGCCAGCAGCGTACTACCAAGCGGGAGTACCCCAGATACGCAGTATTTT. It yields the protein CASSVLPSGSTPDTQYF.

The V call is TRBV6-5, the J call TRBJ2-1; D uncertain. Germline CDR1 and CDR2: MNHEY and SVGAGI. The CDR3 runs 12 residues. Trimming took off 6 bases at V and 9 bases at J, with 12 bases between the two ends. The CDR3 reads CASSPTSGEQFF. Written as DNA, the CDR3 is TGTGCCAGCAGCCCAACCTCGGGTGAGCAGTTCTTC.

The rearrangement uses TRBV2 and TRBJ2-2; 7 nucleotides align to TRBD1. V trimming: 6 bases; J trimming: 9 bases; junction bases outside the gene matches: 7. Germline CDR1 and CDR2: SNHLY and FYNNEI. The CDR3 covers 13 residues. In nucleotides, the CDR3 is TGTGCCAGCAGAGTCGACAGGGCCCGGGAGCTGTTTTTT. Amino acid sequence: CASRVDRARELFF. Full variable domain (remainder filled in from reference TRBV2 and TRBJ2-2): EPEVTQTPSHQVTQMGQEVILRCVPISNHLYFYWYRQILGQKVEFLVSFYNNEISEKSEIFDDQFSVERPDGSNFTLKIRSTKLEDSAMYFCASRVDRARELFFGEGSRLTVL.

This chain connects TRBV10-2 to TRBJ2-1; D is perhaps TRBD2 (6 bases). Germline CDR1 WSHSY, CDR2 SAAADI. This CDR3 spans 15 amino acids. V was cut by 8 bases and J by 6 bases, with 20 bases left in between. CDR3 loop: CASGLGGSGSNEQFF. The CDR3, as DNA: TGCGCCAGCGGCCTCGGGGGAAGCGGGTCCAATGAGCAGTTCTTC.

The rearrangement joins TRBV19 to TRBJ1-2, with a tentative D call TRBD1 (6 bases). CDR3 length: 12 residues. V was clipped by 6 bases and J by 4 bases, with 9 bases between them. Germline V gives CDR1 LNHDA, CDR2 SQIVND (reference sequence). The CDR3 reads CASRTDSYGYTF. DNA for the CDR3: TGTGCCAGTAGAACGGACAGCTATGGCTACACCTTC.

The V gene is TRBV2, the J gene TRBJ2-7; possibly TRBD2 for D (5 bases). The CDR3 is 14 amino acids. The ends were cut back, 3 bases at V and 6 bases at J, with 15 bases in the middle. Germline V CDR1 and CDR2: SNHLY, FYNNEI. The CDR3 DNA reads TGTGCCAGCAGTGAGGTCCGGGGAGCCGCCGAGCAGTACTTC. It yields the protein CASSEVRGAAEQYF.

The CDR3 is CASSVGSQGGTEAFF. For the CDR3, the DNA is TGTGCCAGCAGCGTAGGTTCTCAGGGCGGAACTGAAGCTTTCTTT. The J gene is TRBJ1-1, the V gene TRBV9; possible D gene TRBD1, 5 bases. CDR1 and CDR2 (germline): SGDLS, YYNGEE. Trimming pared 0 bases from V and 5 bases from J, leaving 14 bases between. CDR3 size: 15 residues.

The chain combines TRBV19 with TRBJ2-1, with 9 positions matching TRBD1. V lost 1 base, J lost 12 bases, and 13 bases stayed unmatched. The CDR3 consists of 16 residues. Germline assignment: CDR1 LNHDA and CDR2 SQIVND (reference sequence). The CDR3 spells CASSIVGTGISSRQFF. The CDR3 coding sequence is TGTGCCAGTAGTATAGTGGGGACAGGGATCTCAAGTAGGCAGTTCTTC.

This CDR3 is CASSILTSGSAGELFF. DNA for the CDR3: TGTGCCAGCAGCATCCTGACTAGCGGGAGCGCAGGGGAGCTGTTTTTT. This chain joins TRBV9 and TRBJ2-2, with 12 bases identical to TRBD2. The CDR3 extends over 16 amino acids. CDR1 is SGDLS, CDR2 YYNGEE, per germline. Trimming removed 4 bases from V and 8 bases from J; junction bases left unmatched: 9.

The genes are TRBV19 and TRBJ2-7, with D perhaps TRBD2 (5 bases). V lost 1 base and J lost 0, with 7 bases in between. The CDR3 is made up of 14 amino acids. Germline V CDR1 and CDR2: LNHDA, SQIVND (reference sequence). CDR3 loop: CASSIAGSSYEQYF. CDR3 nucleotide sequence: TGTGCCAGTAGTATAGCGGGGTCCTCCTACGAGCAGTACTTC. The full variable domain, its missing parts supplied by reference TRBV19 and TRBJ2-7, is DGGITQSPKYLFRKEGQNVTLSCEQNLNHDAMYWYRQDPGQGLRLIYYSQIVNDFQKGDIAEGYSVSREKKESFPLTVTSAQKNPTAFYLCASSIAGSSYEQYFGPGTRLTVT.

This chain joins TRBV5-1 and TRBJ1-2; D is undetermined. V was clipped by 0 bases and J by 4 bases, with 10 bases between them. Germline V gene sequence: CDR1 SGHRS, CDR2 YFSETQ. This CDR3 region has 14 residues. CDR3 in amino acids: CASSLGAVGYGYTF. Here the CDR3 DNA reads TGCGCCAGCAGCTTGGGAGCGGTAGGCTATGGCTACACCTTC.

The chain joins TRBV29-1 to TRBJ2-7; possible D gene TRBD2, 6 bases. Trimming left V 6 bases short and J 4 bases short, with 16 bases between. The CDR3 length is 13 residues. From germline, CDR1 is SQVTM and CDR2 ANQGSEA. CDR3: CSVPVDSGYEQYF. Here the CDR3 DNA reads TGCAGCGTCCCGGTTGATAGCGGTTACGAGCAGTACTTC.

The count of this clone is one. The chain joins TRBV19 to TRBJ1-1; the match to TRBD1 covers 8 bases. Losses at the gene ends were 5 bases for V and 0 bases for J; bases not matched to a gene: 8. The CDR3 extends over 16 amino acids. Germline V gene sequence: CDR1 LNHDA, CDR2 SQIVND (reference sequence). This CDR3 reads CASSARQGILNTEAFF. The CDR3 DNA reads as TGTGCCAGTAGTGCCCGACAGGGGATATTGAACACTGAAGCTTTCTTT.

The chain couples TRBV6-5 to TRBJ2-2, with D tentatively TRBD1 (6 bases). Germline V lookup: CDR1 MNHEY, CDR2 SVGAGI. V lost 10 bases and J 0 bases, leaving 12 bases between the germline ends. This CDR3 contains 14 residues. DNA of the CDR3: TGTGCCACCTTGGGACAACCGAACACCGGGGAGCTGTTTTTT. Protein: CATLGQPNTGELFF.

The chain combines TRBV7-2 with TRBJ2-5, with TRBD2 identical over 16 bases. This CDR3 spans 19 amino acids. The V gene's germline CDR1 is SGHTA and CDR2 FQGNSA. J was trimmed by 3 bases and V by 4 bases; bases with no gene match: 11. The DNA of the CDR3 is TGTGCCAGCAGCTCCCGGGGACTAGCGGGAGGGCCAGGTGAAGAGACCCAGTACTTC. Protein product: CASSSRGLAGGPGEETQYF.